The rows below give T cell receptor beta chains drawn from one sample of a study of T-cell memory formation after mild COVID-19. TCRdb re-called the 5' RACE reads with MiXCR, one entry per CDR3 protein. The profile covers 200,000 to 300,000 distinct CDR3 sequences, with 15% to 17% appearing a single time and around 2.2% taken by the ten largest. The sequenced sample consisted of PBMCs or a T cell subset sorted from them (not recorded which). Receptors were obtained from an adult woman who had mild COVID-19 (a few samples of this study predate the infection). Cell type and time point are not known. Both conserved end residues are trimmed from each CDR3. The listing skips clone size in some rows; elsewhere it reads once, few, many or a size class.

v_call,clone_size,j_call,cdr3_aa
TRBV24-1,many,TRBJ2-1,ATSETSGRTDEQF
TRBV24-1,NA,TRBJ1-5,ATSDPRQGGNQPQH
TRBV27,few,TRBJ1-2,ASSSDGHYGYT
TRBV6-5,NA,TRBJ2-5,ATQTSGIKTQY
TRBV14,NA,TRBJ2-1,ASSRSGSVNEQF
TRBV20-1,NA,TRBJ1-4,SARMPLNEKLF
TRBV20-1,NA,TRBJ1-2,SARDHGHPNYGYT
TRBV12-1,NA,TRBJ2-1,ASSCNLASGNEQF
TRBV5-1,few,TRBJ2-3,ASSLGGLAGQY
TRBV12-3/TRBV12-4,NA,TRBJ1-5,ASSLTRGAGQPQH
TRBV24-1,few,TRBJ2-1,ATSDFAAGAYNEQF
TRBV4-2,few,TRBJ1-1,ASSQAGVNTEAF
TRBV27,NA,TRBJ1-1,ASSFSQWAEAF
TRBV20-1,NA,TRBJ1-1,SARDGRRSNTEAF
TRBV5-1,NA,TRBJ2-7,ASSSSDSYEQY
TRBV4-2,NA,TRBJ2-3,ASSQAPLAGTDTQY
TRBV12-3/TRBV12-4,NA,TRBJ1-1,ASSLGHLVINTEAF
TRBV6-5,NA,TRBJ2-3,ASSYSRGGGTDTQY
TRBV25-1,NA,TRBJ1-1,ASSVAGTQNTEAF
TRBV12-3/TRBV12-4,NA,TRBJ2-5,ASSFSGQKQETQY
TRBV30,few,TRBJ2-3,AWSGTPPDTQY
TRBV7-2,NA,TRBJ1-4,ASAYSATNEKLF
TRBV4-2,many,TRBJ1-1,ASSQEGSWGVGEAF
TRBV7-2,many,TRBJ2-1,ASSQGLAGALGNEQF
TRBV3-1,few,TRBJ2-4,ASSQSGLIQY
TRBV5-1,many,TRBJ1-1,ASSLSPGNTEAF
TRBV15,few,TRBJ1-6,ATSGEPGRSNSPLH
TRBV19,few,TRBJ1-1,ASSISIVGSTEAF
TRBV12-3/TRBV12-4,few,TRBJ2-1,ASSRAGRVDNEQF
TRBV30,many,TRBJ2-6,AWSPHTSGANVLT
TRBV5-1,few,TRBJ2-1,ASSLGRNNEQF
TRBV5-5,many,TRBJ2-1,ASRLRDTNNEQF
TRBV5-1,NA,TRBJ2-6,ASSEKDRGVTGANVLT
TRBV6-5,few,TRBJ1-1,ASSYGQKNTEAF
TRBV7-2,many,TRBJ2-7,ASSLVTGDYEQY
TRBV6-1,NA,TRBJ1-1,ASSEGGVDTEAF
TRBV19,few,TRBJ2-4,ASSMTNIQY
TRBV11-3,few,TRBJ2-1,ASSPMDWNEQF
TRBV6-1,NA,TRBJ1-5,ASSGLTAVSNQPQH
TRBV24-1,NA,TRBJ2-2,ATSQLNTGELF
TRBV6-2/TRBV6-3,few,TRBJ2-7,ASSAPSGSSYEQY
TRBV6-5,few,TRBJ1-2,ASTKGELYGYT
TRBV5-1,NA,TRBJ2-7,ASSPSFLAGGPYEQY
TRBV5-1,many,TRBJ2-7,ASSTRAGEQY
TRBV6-5,NA,TRBJ2-1,ASSYSGPVWF
TRBV18,few,TRBJ1-1,ASSPTGEWRTEAF
TRBV5-6,few,TRBJ2-2,ASSATGQGAGTGELF
TRBV3-1,NA,TRBJ1-6,ASSQERQGSPLH
TRBV4-1,NA,TRBJ2-7,ASSSKRGGLTTSYEQY
TRBV4-1,few,TRBJ2-3,ASSQGLAGPGTDTQY
TRBV7-2,NA,TRBJ2-3,ASSLRGDRAEDTQY
TRBV5-6,few,TRBJ1-2,ASSRGTNYGYT
TRBV28,NA,TRBJ2-7,ASSSTLEEQY
TRBV9,NA,TRBJ2-7,ASSGTTGTSSYEQY
TRBV29-1,NA,TRBJ1-2,SVVVRNYGYT
TRBV5-1,NA,TRBJ2-6,ASSQTSPGANVLT
TRBV20-1,NA,TRBJ2-5,SARTGGLAPGTQY
TRBV29-1,many,TRBJ2-7,SVALLRDRGGEQY
TRBV7-2,NA,TRBJ2-4,ASSLSSGRRDIQY
TRBV20-1,once,TRBJ2-7,SATGTGGYEQY